Each of the 16 T cell receptor beta chains below was sequenced from the same sample in a study of tumor-infiltrating lymphocytes in glioblastoma multiforme. Multiple V-beta primers and a C-beta primer amplified TCRB from RNA. TCRdb re-called the multiplex PCR reads through MiXCR, storing one row per CDR3 protein. The sample has approximately 13,000 distinct CDR3 sequences, approximately 70% seen once; the top ten hold approximately 30%. The sample consisted of brain tumor tissue. The receptors here all came from a male donor with glioblastoma.

A note on this clonotype: The CDR3 end shows no conserved phenylalanine or tryptophan, and so a read error is likely. The genes are TRBV7-9 and TRBJ2-1, with TRBD2 matching over 8 bases. Germline CDR1 and CDR2: SEHNR and FQNEAQ (reference sequence). The V gene end was trimmed by 4 bases and the J gene end by 9 bases; junction bases not matched to a gene: 17. This CDR3 is 17 amino acids long. In DNA form, the CDR3 reads TGTGCCAGCAGCTCCACTAGCGGCCGACAGCCAAACAGTGAGCAGTTCTCC. This sequence encodes CASSSTSGRQPNSEQFS.

The chain is built from TRBV20-1 and TRBJ2-1; TRBD2 aligns across 13 bases. This CDR3 region has 17 residues. CDR1 DFQATT and CDR2 SNEGSKA come from the germline V gene (reference sequence). After removal of 0 bases from V and 1 base from J, the junction contained 3 bases not matched to a gene. The CDR3: CSARDRTSGSSYNEQFF. CDR3 coding DNA: TGCAGTGCTAGAGATCGGACTAGCGGGAGTTCCTACAATGAGCAGTTCTTC.

Remarks on this clonotype: In this CDR3 the conserved last residue, phenylalanine or tryptophan, is missing, so a read error is likely. The chain has TRBV20-1 and TRBJ2-7; the match to TRBD2 covers 7 bases. The CDR3 has 13 amino acids. Germline V gene data show CDR1 as DFQATT and CDR2 as SNEGSKA (reference sequence). V lost 6 bases and J lost 6; bases outside the gene matches: 11. CDR3 amino acids: CSANEGTGGEQYC. In nucleotides, the CDR3 is TGCAGTGCCAATGAGGGAACGGGAGGCGAGCAGTACTGC.

Many counts were recorded for this clonotype. The chain combines TRBV2 with TRBJ2-5; no firm D call. Germline V gene data show CDR1 as SNHLY and CDR2 as FYNNEI. Trimming shortened V by 6 bases and J by 5 bases, and 16 bases separated the two germline ends. The CDR3 covers 14 residues. CDR3 region: CASRVTNLAETQYF. The DNA for the CDR3 is TGTGCCAGCAGGGTGACAAACCTCGCCGAGACCCAGTACTTC.

In its sample, this clonotype was seen a few times. This may be a read error, as it is one base from a much larger clone. Because the CDR3 is missing its conserved closing phenylalanine or tryptophan, this is likely a read error. This sequence joins TRBV5-1 and TRBJ2-5; D unclear. CDR1 SGHRS and CDR2 YFSETQ come from the germline V gene. The CDR3 consists of 14 residues. Trimming removed 0 bases at V and 0 bases at J, with 6 bases between. CDR3 amino acids: CASSLGLYQETQYS. CDR3 in DNA: TGCGCCAGCAGCTTGGGCCTGTACCAAGAGACCCAGTACTCC.

This clonotype was seen many times. This chain links TRBV5-1 with TRBJ2-4; 8 bases fit TRBD2. The CDR3 length is 16 residues. The V segment lost 1 base and the J segment 7 bases; nucleotides outside the gene matches: 10. CDR1 and CDR2 from the germline V gene are SGHRS and YFSETQ. This chain's CDR3 is CASSLSIGGGRNIQYF. The CDR3 nucleotides are TGCGCCAGCAGCTTGTCTATAGGAGGCGGGAGGAACATTCAGTACTTC.

The chain recombines TRBV20-1 with TRBJ2-7; 11 bases align to TRBD2. The end of the DNA is better explained by TRBJ2-1, so the J call may be wrong. Germline CDR1 and CDR2: DFQATT and SNEGSKA (reference sequence). The CDR3 is made up of 15 amino acids. CDR3 region: CSANPRTSGLSGQFF. The CDR3 region has the DNA TGCAGTGCCAACCCTCGGACTAGCGGGCTCTCGGGGCAGTTCTTC.

This clonotype turned up a few times. This may come from a read error, since a much larger clone is one base off. The CDR3 region is CVWDRDSLNTEAFF. The CDR3 DNA is TGTGTCTGGGACCGGGACAGCTTAAACACTGAAGCTTTCTTT. This chain joins TRBV30 and TRBJ1-1, with 7 bases identical to TRBD1. The CDR3 contains 14 residues. Per the germline V gene, CDR1 is GTSNPN and CDR2 is SVGIG (reference sequence).

As regards this clonotype: One end of the junction varies from germline; a read error may be responsible. The chain recombines TRBV14 with TRBJ2-5; no clear D gene. Germline-derived CDR1 and CDR2 are SGHDN and FVKESK. The CDR3 spans 13 residues. CDR3 nucleotide sequence: TGTGCCAGCAGCCAAGTTGGGAAGCTGACCCAGCACTTC. Its translation: CASSQVGKLTQHF.

The CDR3 DNA is TGCGCCAGCAGCTACGACAGGGGGAAATACGAGCAGTACTTC. Encoded protein: CASSYDRGKYEQYF. V is TRBV4-1 and J is TRBJ2-7, with 9 nucleotides matching TRBD1. V gave up 5 bases and J gave up 4 bases; unmatched junction bases: 6. Germline CDR1 is MGHRA and CDR2 is YSYEKL. This CDR3 is built from 14 residues.

The table lists this clonotype with a few counts. The chain is built from TRBV20-1 and TRBJ1-5; TRBD1 is a possible D gene (6 bases). The CDR3 has 17 residues. Germline CDR1 reads DFQATT; CDR2 reads SNEGSKA (reference sequence). V was trimmed by 1 base and J by 4 bases, leaving 20 bases between them. The CDR3 DNA reads as TGCAGTGCTAGAGTTTTTAGGGGGGGAATGAGTAATCAGCCCCAGCATTTT. Protein: CSARVFRGGMSNQPQHF.

Worth noting for this clonotype: One end of the junction varies from germline; a read error may be responsible. This chain joins TRBV7-9 and TRBJ2-1; no clear D gene. The CDR3 sequence is 15 residues long. Germline assignment: CDR1 SEHNR and CDR2 FQNEAQ (reference sequence). CDR3 coding DNA: TGTGCCAACACCCCCGCGGCGGAATCCTACAATGAGCATTTCTTC. Translating gives CANTPAAESYNEHFF.

CDR3 DNA: TGTGCCAGCAGGGGGTTTCTCGAGCAGTACTTC. It yields the protein CASRGFLEQYF. This chain links TRBV12-3 or TRBV12-4 with TRBJ2-7; no definite D call. Trimming took 6 bases from V and 6 from J, leaving 9 bases between them. This CDR3 spans 11 amino acids.

This sequence joins TRBV10-2 and TRBJ1-5, with no clear D. V dropped 4 bases and J dropped 0 bases, with 4 bases sitting between them. The CDR3 consists of 13 residues. Per the germline V gene, CDR1 is WSHSY and CDR2 is SAAADI. CDR3 bases: TGCGCCAGCAGTGCTTTTAGCAATCAGCCCCAGCATTTT. This codes for CASSAFSNQPQHF.

Concerning this clonotype: Compared with germline, one end of the junction differs, possibly owing to a read error. The V call is TRBV24-1, the J call TRBJ2-1, with D tentatively TRBD2 (6 bases). This CDR3 contains 15 residues. Germline assignment: CDR1 KGHDR and CDR2 SFDVKD. The DNA for the CDR3 is TGTGCCACCAGTGATTTGGAGGGACTCTCACACGATCAGTTTTTC. It specifies CATSDLEGLSHDQFF.

In regard to this clonotype: This may stem from a read error, because a much larger clone lies one nucleotide away. The J gene is TRBJ1-5, the V gene TRBV2; D is undetermined. The CDR3 runs to 13 residues. Looked up from germline, CDR1 is SNHLY and CDR2 is FYNNEI. The CDR3 spells CVSSERTRARGHF. CDR3 in DNA: TGTGTCAGCAGTGAACGTACTCGAGCCCGGGGGCATTTT.